This TCR beta chain came from a study of Siglec-9 on CD8 T cells in melanoma (dated by TCRdb to between 2018 and 2021). General notes on the study: The study examined the expression of Siglec-9 on CD8+ T cells and how Siglec-9 regulates T cells within the melanoma tumor microenvironment.

In regard to this clone: It lacks a known antigen. The sample holds no much larger clone one base away, and base qualities are not on file.

According to the germline V gene, CDR1 reads SGDLS and CDR2 reads YYNGEE. V is pruned by 6 bases and J by 10 bases, leaving 3 bases of the junction without a gene match. The CDR3 sequence holds 13 residues, the cysteine and phenylalanine included. This entry keeps only the CDR3 DNA: 39 bases, framed from base 1. The library was made by the immunoSEQ multiplex PCR assay. This immuneACCESS table, as held by TCRdb, lists in-frame sequences with V and J called but not all clones. Of the missing ones, under half trace to an unresolved V gene in checked studies; the others have no known cause. The sample table records about 33,000 clones; about 80% of these occur just once. Of the sample, around 1.8% is held by the ten largest clones. Broad study findings and their caveats: Siglec-9 was reported to mark and regulate an effector memory CD8+ T-cell subset that appeared to accumulate within melanoma tumors.

The origin of this receptor is a human donor in good health. The rearrangement joined TRBV9 to TRBJ2-1; TRBD2 matches 14 bases in the middle. The source material was Siglec-9- CD8+ T cells sorted from blood. What this sample's cell subset or site label stands for: CD8 T cells lacking Siglec-9. The nucleotide sequence is TGTGCCAGCACCGGGACTAGCGGGGGAGAGCAGTTCTTC. Its translation reads: CASTGTSGGEQFF.